These 11 T cell receptor beta chains came from one sample sequenced in a study of blood T cell repertoires in COVID-19. The assay was immunoSEQ multiplex PCR, and TCRdb's table has in-frame clones only and misses some. The table records about 150,000 clones, approximately 90% of them present only once. Material for sequencing was peripheral blood. Receptors originate from a woman in her forties with acute or convalescent COVID-19.

The chain uses TRBV12-3 or TRBV12-4 and TRBJ1-6; the D is unclear. V was cut by 1 base and J by 11 bases, with 6 bases left in between. The CDR3 has 12 residues. CDR3 nucleotides: TGTGCCAGCAGTTTAGAGCGGACACCCCTCCACTTT. Translated: CASSLERTPLHF.

This chain connects TRBV5-5 to TRBJ1-3, with 12 nucleotides matching TRBD1. CDR1 and CDR2 (germline): SGHKS, YYEKEE (reference sequence). The length of the CDR3 is 16 residues. V shed 4 bases and J 2 bases; nucleotides not matched to a gene: 4. DNA of the CDR3: TGTGCCAGCAGCGAGGGACAGGGGGCGACTGGAAACACCATATATTTT. Protein sequence: CASSEGQGATGNTIYF.

The rearrangement uses TRBV4-2 and TRBJ1-2; 7 bases match TRBD1. The V and J ends lost 3 bases and 10 bases, in that order; junction bases with no gene match: 11. The germline gives CDR1 LGHNA, CDR2 YNFKEQ. The CDR3 length is 14 residues. Written as DNA, the CDR3 is TGTGCCAGCAGCCAGGGAAGGACAGGAGTCGACTACACCTTC. Its protein is CASSQGRTGVDYTF.

This clone was seen only a few times. The rearrangement links TRBV10-1 to TRBJ1-1; TRBD1 matches at 8 bases. V lost 6 bases to trimming and J lost 4 bases; unmatched junction nucleotides: 7. Germline CDR1 is WNHNN and CDR2 is SYGVQD (reference sequence). The CDR3 runs to 14 residues. CDR3 sequence (DNA): TGCGCCAGCAGCCTGGACAGGGCATCCACTGAAGCTTTCTTT. This codes for CASSLDRASTEAFF.

DNA for the CDR3: TGTGCCAGCAGCCCCCGGGACAGGGTGGGCGGCTACACCTTC. It codes for CASSPRDRVGGYTF. This chain connects TRBV3-1 (or the pseudogene TRBV3-2) to TRBJ1-2; 9 positions agree with TRBD1. The CDR3 runs to 14 residues. The V gene end was trimmed by 4 bases and the J gene end by 8 bases; junction bases not matched to a gene: 8. Germline V gene sequence: CDR1 LGHDT, CDR2 YNNKEL (reference sequence).

The CDR3 DNA sequence: TGTGCCAGCAGCTTAGAGCAGGGTGTCGCCACTGAAGCTTTCTTT. Protein product: CASSLEQGVATEAFF. The V and J genes are TRBV11-2 and TRBJ1-1; weak D call: TRBD1 (5 bases). V was cut by 0 bases and J by 4 bases, with 12 bases left in between. This CDR3 spans 15 amino acids. The germline CDR1 and CDR2 sequences are SGHAT and FQNNGV.

The gene calls are TRBV7-8 and TRBJ2-1; 7 bases match TRBD1. CDR1 is SGHVS and CDR2 is FQNEAQ in the germline V gene. J lost 4 bases, V lost 1 base, and 16 bases had no gene match. This CDR3 has 19 amino acids. The DNA for the CDR3 is TGTGCCAGCAGCTTAGACCCTCGCCGCCCGCAGGGGGATTACAATGAGCAGTTCTTC. It encodes CASSLDPRRPQGDYNEQFF.

The chain links TRBV4-1 to TRBJ1-4, with 7 bases that match TRBD1. Per the germline V gene, CDR1 is MGHRA and CDR2 is YSYEKL. This CDR3 has 16 amino acids. V lost 4 bases and J lost 2; bases outside the gene matches: 7. Here the CDR3 DNA reads TGCGCCAGCAGCCCGGGACAGCGCCTTACTAATGAAAAACTGTTTTTT. It encodes CASSPGQRLTNEKLFF.

The V gene is TRBV11-3, the J gene TRBJ2-1; D remains ambiguous. Germline-derived CDR1 and CDR2 are SGHNT and YENEEA. CDR3 length equals 13 residues. The V end lost 0 bases, the J end lost 6 bases, and 6 bases lay between the germline ends. The CDR3 here is CASSLEGINEQFF. CDR3 coding DNA: TGTGCCAGCAGCTTAGAGGGCATCAATGAGCAGTTCTTC.

The chain is built from TRBV19 and TRBJ2-5, with D unresolved. This CDR3 is built from 13 residues. The V gene lost 6 bases and the J gene lost 2 bases, with 10 bases spanning the gap. Germline V gives CDR1 LNHDA, CDR2 SQIVND (reference sequence). DNA for the CDR3: TGTGCCAGTAGCCAACTATCGCAAGAGACCCAGTACTTC. This codes for CASSQLSQETQYF.

This clone was counted a few times. This chain links TRBV28 with TRBJ2-7, with D possibly TRBD2 on 6 matching bases. Germline CDR1 and CDR2: MDHEN and SYDVKM. V shed 10 bases and J shed 0 bases, with 22 bases lying between them. CDR3 length: 16 amino acids. The CDR3 reads CATIQPWGVISYEQYF. The CDR3 DNA sequence: TGTGCCACAATCCAGCCTTGGGGGGTCATCTCCTACGAGCAGTACTTC.